The 30 T cell receptor beta chains given below trace back to one sample, sequenced in a study of regulatory T cells in long-lasting Graves disease. Time point described: newly diagnosed GD, antithyroid drugs for less than 3 months. The TCR library was made from RNA that had been extracted from PBMCs in TRIzol. Construction of the TCR beta libraries employed iRepertoire HTBI primers in conjunction with Arm-PCR of CDR3 regions. TCRdb analysed the multiplex PCR reads with MiXCR anew, one entry per CDR3 protein. The sample has some 320,000 distinct CDR3 sequences; 15% to 20% are singletons. This sample comprised peripheral blood mononuclear cells (PBMCs), obtained at new diagnosis, from a patient treated with antithyroid drugs. These receptors were obtained from a female donor with Graves disease.

This clonotype was counted ten times or more. The J gene is TRBJ1-2, the V gene TRBV2; maybe TRBD1 (6 bases). The CDR3 runs to 12 residues. In germline, CDR1 is SNHLY, CDR2 FYNNEI. V gave up 11 bases and J gave up 7 bases, with 17 bases separating them. CDR3 nucleotide sequence: TGTGCCCGGCGACAGGTCGATACTGGCTACACCTTC. This translates into CARRQVDTGYTF. The variable domain in full, with the rest retrieved from reference TRBV2 and TRBJ1-2, is EPEVTQTPSHQVTQMGQEVILRCVPISNHLYFYWYRQILGQKVEFLVSFYNNEISEKSEIFDDQFSVERPDGSNFTLKIRSTKLEDSAMYFCARRQVDTGYTFGSGTRLTVV.

This clonotype showed up just a few times. The genes are TRBV18 and TRBJ2-3; possibly TRBD2 for D (6 bases). V lost 3 bases, J lost 4 bases, and 14 bases lay in between. The CDR3 contains 15 residues. CDR1 and CDR2 from the germline V gene are KGHSH and LQKENI. The CDR3 reads CASSPGRGLADTQYF. The CDR3 DNA sequence: TGTGCCAGCTCACCCGGGAGAGGTTTGGCAGATACGCAGTATTTT.

In its sample, this clonotype was seen a few times. J is TRBJ2-7 and V is TRBV28; D possibly matches TRBD1 or TRBD2 (5 bases each). V was pared by 2 bases and J by 7 bases, with 12 bases between. The CDR3 contains 13 residues. Germline loops: CDR1 MDHEN, CDR2 SYDVKM. In DNA, the CDR3 is TGTGCCAGCAGTTTAGTGGGGACGTCAGAGCAGTACTTC. It is translated as CASSLVGTSEQYF.

A note on this clonotype: This may come from a read error, since a much larger clone is one base off. This sequence joins TRBV11-3 and TRBJ2-3; tentatively, D is TRBD1 or TRBD2 (5 bases each). CDR1 and CDR2 (germline): SGHNT, YENEEA. The CDR3 runs to 15 residues. The CDR3 DNA reads as TGTGCCAGCAGCTTAGAGGGGACCGACACAGGTACGCAGTATTTT. Translated, it gives CASSLEGTDTGTQYF.

This rearrangement joins TRBV12-3 or TRBV12-4 to TRBJ2-5; 8 bases are a match to TRBD1. The ends lost 6 bases at V and 5 bases at J; junction bases unmatched: 11. The CDR3 spans 15 residues. This chain's CDR3 is CASSRDQGARETQYF. DNA for the CDR3: TGTGCCAGCAGCAGAGACCAGGGGGCACGGGAGACCCAGTACTTC.

This clonotype was observed many times. The CDR3 DNA follows: TGTGCCAGTAGTTTTCGGGAGAACACTGAAGCTTTCTTT. This encodes CASSFRENTEAFF. The chain joins TRBV19 to TRBJ1-1, with D uncertain. Germline V gene sequence: CDR1 LNHDA, CDR2 SQIVND (reference sequence). The V end lost 5 bases, the J end lost 1 base, and 8 bases lay between the germline ends. This CDR3 region has 13 residues.

This clonotype was counted ten times or more. This chain joins TRBV2 and TRBJ2-1, with unresolved D. The end of the DNA aligns better with TRBJ2-5, so the J call may be wrong. The germline CDR1 and CDR2 sequences are SNHLY and FYNNEI. The CDR3 spans 14 residues. CDR3 sequence: CASSERAVQETQYF. DNA of the CDR3: TGTGCCAGCAGTGAAAGGGCGGTCCAAGAGACCCAGTACTTC.

This clonotype came up a few times. A far larger clone is a single base away, which makes a read error likely. The chain recombines TRBV25-1 with TRBJ2-1; D is unresolved. V lost 2 bases to trimming and J lost 6 bases, with 2 bases between them. CDR1 and CDR2 from the germline V gene are MGHDK and SYGVNS. CDR3 length: 11 amino acids. The chain's CDR3 is CASSETNEQFF. The CDR3 coding sequence is TGTGCCAGCAGTGAAACCAATGAGCAGTTCTTC. Filled out from reference TRBV25-1 and TRBJ2-1, the complete variable domain reads EADIYQTPRYLVIGTGKKITLECSQTMGHDKMYWYQQDPGMELHLIHYSYGVNSTEKGDLSSESTVSRIRTEHFPLTLESARPSHTSQYLCASSETNEQFFGPGTRLTVL.

For this clonotype: It may be a read error: a sequence one base away is much more abundant. The CDR3 does not end in the conserved phenylalanine or tryptophan, so this is likely a read error. This sequence joins TRBV5-1 and TRBJ2-5; 8 nucleotides line up with TRBD1. Germline CDR1 reads SGHRS; CDR2 reads YFSETQ. V shed 1 base, J shed 4 bases, and the junction held 3 bases outside the gene matches. This CDR3 contains 14 residues. The CDR3 region is CASSLHGQGETQYV. In nucleotides, the CDR3 is TGCGCCAGCAGCTTGCACGGACAGGGAGAGACCCAGTACGTC.

The rearrangement links TRBV6-1 to TRBJ1-1, with D uncertain. V lost 4 bases and J lost 6, with 12 bases in between. The CDR3 is made up of 13 amino acids. Germline lookup yields CDR1 MNHNS and CDR2 SASEGT. CDR3 protein: CASSARSGAEAFF. The CDR3 DNA reads as TGTGCCAGCAGTGCGAGGTCAGGCGCTGAAGCTTTCTTT.

The CDR3 is CASSWLAGEHNEQFF. The CDR3 DNA follows: TGCGCCAGCAGCTGGCTAGCGGGAGAACACAATGAGCAGTTCTTC. The rearrangement links TRBV5-1 to TRBJ2-1, with 10 positions matching TRBD2. Germline CDR1 SGHRS, CDR2 YFSETQ. This CDR3 is built from 15 residues. V lost 3 bases to trimming and J lost 5 bases; unmatched junction nucleotides: 5.

This clonotype was detected ten times or more. The chain links TRBV20-1 to TRBJ2-5; TRBD2 might be the D (6 bases). Germline V lookup: CDR1 DFQATT, CDR2 SNEGSKA (reference sequence). Deletions cut 4 bases from V and 2 bases from J, with 20 bases between. The CDR3 sequence is 16 residues long. CDR3 in DNA: TGCAGTGCTATAGGGCCGGGGGTGCCGACTCAAGAGACCCAGTACTTC. It translates to CSAIGPGVPTQETQYF.

The chain has TRBV19 and TRBJ1-5, with no clear D. This CDR3 is 17 amino acids long. With 3 bases removed from V and 6 bases from J, the gap between germline ends came to 21 bases. Germline V CDR1 and CDR2: LNHDA, SQIVND (reference sequence). The CDR3 region has the DNA TGTGCCAGTAGTATTGGTTACGAGGGCCCGGCGGGTCAGCCCCAGCATTTT. It encodes CASSIGYEGPAGQPQHF. Combining the CDR3 with reference TRBV19 and TRBJ1-5 gives the whole variable domain DGGITQSPKYLFRKEGQNVTLSCEQNLNHDAMYWYRQDPGQGLRLIYYSQIVNDFQKGDIAEGYSVSREKKESFPLTVTSAQKNPTAFYLCASSIGYEGPAGQPQHFGDGTRLSIL.

The chain is built from TRBV6-5 and TRBJ2-1; 10 nucleotides match TRBD2. The CDR3 has 16 amino acids. Germline V gene sequence: CDR1 MNHEY, CDR2 SVGAGI. J was trimmed by 4 bases and V by 6 bases; bases with no gene match: 9. In nucleotides, the CDR3 is TGTGCCAGCAGCTACAGGACTAGCGGTTCATACAATGAGCAGTTCTTC. This gives the protein CASSYRTSGSYNEQFF.

This clonotype was found many times. The chain links TRBV2 to TRBJ2-2; D may be TRBD2 (6 bases). This CDR3 has 15 residues. CDR1 and CDR2 (germline): SNHLY, FYNNEI. The ends were cut back, 4 bases at V and 5 bases at J, with 14 bases in the middle. In DNA form, the CDR3 reads TGTGCCAGCAGTGTACGGGACTCCACAACCGGGGAGCTGTTTTTT. This sequence encodes CASSVRDSTTGELFF.

The rearrangement joins TRBV28 to TRBJ1-5; D is perhaps TRBD1 (6 bases). This CDR3 has 15 amino acids. Germline V gives CDR1 MDHEN, CDR2 SYDVKM. V was shortened by 6 bases and J by 7 bases, with 19 bases between the two germline ends. The CDR3 is CASSPTGGRRQPQHF. The CDR3 DNA is TGTGCCAGCAGCCCCACCGGGGGGCGAAGGCAGCCCCAGCATTTT.

This clonotype was counted only a few times. J is TRBJ1-1 and V is TRBV20-1; D unresolved. The germline gives CDR1 DFQATT, CDR2 SNEGSKA (reference sequence). Trimming shortened V by 3 bases and J by 0 bases, and 8 bases separated the two germline ends. The CDR3 sequence is 13 residues long. The CDR3 DNA follows: TGCAGTGCTAGTGAGATATTGAACACTGAAGCTTTCTTT. It specifies CSASEILNTEAFF.

This clonotype was counted many times. V gene TRBV20-1 combines with J gene TRBJ1-4; no reliable D call. Germline V gives CDR1 DFQATT, CDR2 SNEGSKA (reference sequence). The CDR3 is made up of 13 amino acids. Trimming removed 5 bases at V and 5 bases at J, with 12 bases between. The CDR3 DNA follows: TGCAGTGCTGCACCCGCGGGGAATGAAAAACTGTTTTTT. As protein: CSAAPAGNEKLFF.

About this clonotype: A much larger clonotype is one base distant, so this may be a read error. The chain couples TRBV18 to TRBJ1-2, with 8 bases identical to TRBD1. Germline CDR1 reads KGHSH; CDR2 reads LQKENI. V was clipped by 6 bases and J by 7 bases; unmatched bases: 10. CDR3 length: 14 amino acids. CDR3 sequence (DNA): TGTGCCAGCTCCAAGACAGGGGCCTATGCTGGCTACACCTTC. It yields the protein CASSKTGAYAGYTF.

The rearrangement joins TRBV19 to TRBJ1-5; TRBD1 is a possible D gene (5 bases). The germline CDR1 and CDR2 sequences are LNHDA and SQIVND (reference sequence). The V end was cut by 6 bases, the J end by 1 base, with 13 bases between. The CDR3 sequence is 15 residues long. CDR3: CASSLGGLSNQPQHF. The CDR3 nucleotides are TGTGCCAGTAGCCTCGGGGGATTGAGCAATCAGCCCCAGCATTTT.

This chain links TRBV2 with TRBJ1-2; 7 bases agree with TRBD1. This CDR3 is 14 amino acids long. V lost 0 bases, J lost 2 bases, and 0 bases stayed unmatched. Germline V gene data show CDR1 as SNHLY and CDR2 as FYNNEI. CDR3 amino acids: CASSEATGNYGYTF. The CDR3 DNA is TGTGCCAGCAGTGAAGCGACAGGGAACTATGGCTACACCTTC.

This clonotype came up many times. The chain combines TRBV3-1 with TRBJ1-6, with TRBD1 identical over 7 bases. The CDR3 extends over 14 amino acids. J was trimmed by 9 bases and V by 4 bases; bases with no gene match: 6. Per the germline V gene, CDR1 is LGHDT and CDR2 is YNNKEL (reference sequence). The CDR3, as DNA: TGTGCCAGCAGCCTGGGACAGTCCGGTTCACCCCTCCACTTT. Its translation: CASSLGQSGSPLHF.

J is TRBJ2-7 and V is TRBV29-1; perhaps D is TRBD1 or TRBD2 (5 bases each). The germline CDR1 and CDR2 sequences are SQVTM and ANQGSEA. V gave up 7 bases and J gave up 0 bases, with 19 bases separating them. This CDR3 has 15 residues. Written as DNA, the CDR3 is TGCAGCGCCTTCGGGGCGGGTGACAACTCCTACGAGCAGTACTTC. Protein sequence: CSAFGAGDNSYEQYF.

The count of this clonotype is one. The chain uses TRBV11-2 and TRBJ1-2; TRBD1 agrees at 8 bases. CDR3 size: 17 residues. CDR1 and CDR2 from the germline V gene are SGHAT and FQNNGV. Germline trimming cut 1 base from V and 4 bases from J; bases unmatched to any gene: 11. The CDR3 DNA is TGTGCCAGCAGCTTAGTGAGAGGCAGGGGGCTTCTCTATGGCTACACCTTC. It is translated as CASSLVRGRGLLYGYTF.

In this sample, this clonotype turned up a few times. Just one base apart from a much larger clone, this may be a read error. CDR3 bases: TGTGCCAGCAGCTCTCGTGACAGACGGGCCTATGGCTACACCTTC. Residues: CASSSRDRRAYGYTF. The rearrangement uses TRBV7-2 and TRBJ1-2, with D tentatively TRBD1 (5 bases). V dropped 4 bases and J dropped 4 bases, with 16 bases sitting between them. The CDR3 is 15 amino acids. Germline lookup yields CDR1 SGHTA and CDR2 FQGNSA.

This clonotype was seen more than once but under ten times. Since the CDR3 does not end with the conserved phenylalanine or tryptophan, this likely comes from a read error. The V gene is TRBV6-5, the J gene TRBJ1-2; 7 bases line up with TRBD1. Germline CDR1 MNHEY, CDR2 SVGAGI. The V segment lost 4 bases and the J segment 4 bases; nucleotides outside the gene matches: 12. This CDR3 region has 16 residues. The CDR3 sequence: CASSSNTGAVVYGYTS. CDR3 DNA: TGTGCCAGCAGTTCAAATACAGGGGCCGTAGTCTATGGCTACACCTCC.

This clonotype occurred many times. The chain uses TRBV30 and TRBJ2-7; D unclear. V lost 3 bases, J lost 0 bases, and 12 bases lay in between. The CDR3 length is 14 residues. Germline values: CDR1 GTSNPN, CDR2 SVGIG (reference sequence). The CDR3 bases are TGTGCCTGGAGAGAGTGGGCAGCCTCCTACGAGCAGTACTTC. It encodes CAWREWAASYEQYF.

Of note for this clonotype: This likely traces to a read error, being one base from a far larger clone. The chain joins TRBV11-2 to TRBJ2-5; TRBD2 matches at 8 bases. This CDR3 comprises 15 residues. Germline V gives CDR1 SGHAT, CDR2 FQNNGV. The CDR3 sequence is CASSVDAGGYNEQYF. The CDR3 bases are TGTGCCAGCAGCGTAGACGCGGGGGGCTACAATGAGCAGTACTTC.

The sample holds one count of this clonotype. The rearrangement links TRBV19 to TRBJ2-3; 14 nucleotides line up with TRBD2. The CDR3 covers 17 residues. Per germline, CDR1 LNHDA and CDR2 SQIVND (reference sequence). V trimming: 4 bases; J trimming: 7 bases; junction bases outside the gene matches: 10. CDR3 DNA: TGTGCCAGTAGTACAGCAGCGGGACTAGCGGGAGTGCATACGCAGTATTTT. Protein product: CASSTAAGLAGVHTQYF.

In DNA form, the CDR3 reads TGTGCCAGCAGCACGCCGACTAGCGGGAGACAGCGGGAGACCCAGTACTTC. Protein: CASSTPTSGRQRETQYF. This chain links TRBV11-1 with TRBJ2-5; 12 bases are a match to TRBD2. V shed 5 bases, J shed 5 bases, and the junction held 12 bases outside the gene matches. The CDR3 consists of 17 residues. CDR1 and CDR2 (germline): SGHAT, FQDESV (reference sequence).